Here is one T cell receptor (beta chain) with its context. Its antigen is unknown. The sequenced fragment ends 3 residues before the CDR3 boundary, so the rest is inferred from the germline J gene. The sample originates from a study of T cells in women clearing cervical HPV infection. Study-wide background: HLA type stays a possible confounder, typing being limited.

Genomic DNA, averaging about 1,200 ng per sample, yielded TCR beta CDR3 via immunoSEQ. Some clones are missing from TCRdb's copy, which holds only in-frame ones; the method was immunoSEQ multiplex PCR. The sample table sets out 25,000 to 35,000 clones. The CDR3 contains 12 residues. Germline-derived CDR1 and CDR2 are DFQATT and SNEGSKA (reference sequence). Study results and caveats: CIN3+ cases had significantly higher TCR richness than controls; evenness did not differ.

The TCR comes from a woman aged 18 to 75 with a cervical HPV16 infection that either progressed to CIN3+ or cleared (not recorded which). The sequenced sample was blood buffy coat. This chain links TRBV20-1 with TRBJ2-3; D gene unclear. The CDR3 bases that were read are TGCAGTGCTCAAACTACCCAAGAGACG. Amino acids: CSAQTTQET. The whole CDR3 sequence reads CSAQTTQETQYF.